Following are 8 T cell receptor beta chains from one sample sequenced in a study of OX40 agonist ivuxolimab in advanced cancers. This table comes from immunoSEQ multiplex PCR, and its TCRdb copy is limited to in-frame clones, with some not included. The sample yields about 64,000 clones, approximately 80% seen once. The sample in question was CD4+ or CD8+ T cells sorted from blood, obtained in a trial of the OX40 agonist ivuxolimab. The receptors derive from an adult with an advanced solid tumor such as melanoma, head and neck, liver or kidney cancer.

The genes are TRBV30 and TRBJ2-1; D is ambiguous. This CDR3 has 10 residues. V shed 5 bases and J shed 6 bases, with 5 bases lying between them. Germline V gene data show CDR1 as GTSNPN and CDR2 as SVGIG (reference sequence). The CDR3: CAWGFNEQFF. The CDR3 bases are TGTGCCTGGGGTTTCAATGAGCAGTTCTTC.

The rearrangement joins TRBV6-6 to TRBJ2-7; 8 positions match TRBD2. The CDR3 covers 14 residues. Germline trimming cut 4 bases from V and 2 bases from J; bases unmatched to any gene: 4. Germline V gene lookup returns CDR1 MNHNY and CDR2 SVGAGI (reference sequence). CDR3: CASSFGGRTYEQYF. The CDR3 nucleotides are TGTGCCAGCAGTTTTGGCGGGAGGACCTACGAGCAGTACTTC.

The rearrangement uses TRBV6-5 and TRBJ2-7; D not certain. Looked up from germline, CDR1 is MNHEY and CDR2 is SVGAGI. Trimming left V 0 bases short and J 3 bases short, with 3 bases between. CDR3 length: 12 amino acids. The CDR3 nucleotides are TGTGCCAGCAGTTACTCAGACTACGAGCAGTACTTC. Amino acids: CASSYSDYEQYF.

The V gene is TRBV5-4, the J gene TRBJ2-7; 11 bases are a match to TRBD1. The CDR3 is 14 residues long. Trimming took 3 bases from V and 7 from J; bases not matched to a gene: 6. CDR1 and CDR2 (germline): SGHNT, YYREEE (reference sequence). CDR3 residues: CASSSGQGAGEQYF. CDR3 nucleotide sequence: TGTGCCAGCAGCTCAGGACAGGGGGCGGGTGAGCAGTACTTC.

The CDR3 loop reads CASSPSGEETQYF. The DNA of the CDR3 is TGTGCCAGCAGCCCTAGCGGGGAAGAGACCCAGTACTTC. The chain uses TRBV7-2 and TRBJ2-5, with 9 positions matching TRBD2. The CDR3 runs 13 residues. Germline V gives CDR1 SGHTA, CDR2 FQGNSA. J gave up 3 bases and V 5 bases, and 1 base lay outside the gene matches.

V and J are TRBV4-1 and TRBJ2-5; 10 bases line up with TRBD1. The J call may be faulty, since TRBJ2-7 better matches the DNA end. Germline V gives CDR1 MGHRA, CDR2 YSYEKL. The CDR3 totals 19 residues. In DNA form, the CDR3 reads TGCGCCAGCAGCCAGGGGAACGCGACAGGGGGCTTTTATGACTACGAGCAGTACTTC. Protein product: CASSQGNATGGFYDYEQYF.

The rearrangement joins TRBV19 to TRBJ2-1; 13 positions match TRBD2. Trimming took 10 bases from V and 5 from J; bases not matched to a gene: 5. CDR3 length: 14 residues. Looked up from germline, CDR1 is LNHDA and CDR2 is SQIVND (reference sequence). CDR3: CATAGTSGDNEQFF. The CDR3 bases are TGTGCCACCGCCGGGACTAGCGGGGACAATGAGCAGTTCTTC.

The chain has TRBV7-2 and TRBJ2-1; D remains unclear. The CDR3 consists of 15 residues. Germline values: CDR1 SGHTA, CDR2 FQGNSA. V lost 1 base, J lost 3 bases, and 10 bases lay in between. CDR3 sequence (DNA): TGTGCCAGCAGCTTAGATCTAACCGACTACAATGAGCAGTTCTTC. It is translated as CASSLDLTDYNEQFF.